This is a list of T cell receptor beta chains from one sample in a study of cytomegalovirus exposure and HLA in healthy donors. Sequencing used immunoSEQ multiplex PCR; TCRdb keeps in-frame clones, though not all of them. In the table there are 180,000 or so clones, 82% of which are singletons. The sample taken for sequencing was PBMCs. The receptors stem from a man aged 35 to 55 in good health and CMV-seronegative. Both conserved end residues are part of each CDR3. A D gene is named only where the DNA matches it firmly. Clone size is stated in some rows and not others, as once, few, many or a class when expanded.

- | - | TRBJ1-4 | TRBV10-3 | TGTGCCATCAGTGAGGGCAGGACTAATGAAAAACTGTTTTTT | CAISEGRTNEKLFF
once | TRBD2 | TRBJ2-1 | TRBV5-6 | TGTGCCAGCAGCTTGGTAGGTAGCGGGGGGGCCTCCTATAATGAGCAGTTCTTC | CASSLVGSGGASYNEQFF
- | - | TRBJ1-3 | TRBV19 | TGTGCCAGTAGTATCCCACAGGGCTCTGGAAACACCATATATTTT | CASSIPQGSGNTIYF
- | TRBD1 | TRBJ1-5 | TRBV28 | TGTGCCAGCAGTCCAAGACAGGGCTTTCAGCCCCAGCATTTT | CASSPRQGFQPQHF
- | - | TRBJ1-1 | TRBV28 | TGTGCCAGCAGAACGACAGTCTCTAACACTGAAGCTTTCTTT | CASRTTVSNTEAFF
- | TRBD1 | TRBJ2-3 | TRBV11-3 | TGTGCCAGCAGCCCTCGGACAGGTTGGGCAGATACGCAGTATTTT | CASSPRTGWADTQYF
few | - | TRBJ1-1 | TRBV29-1 | TGCAGCGTTGACGGCGGTGACCTACGACCTTCTGAAGCTTTCTTT | CSVDGGDLRPSEAFF
- | - | TRBJ1-5 | TRBV2 | TGTGCCAGCAGCGTTCTTAGCAATCAGCCCCAGCATTTT | CASSVLSNQPQHF
- | - | TRBJ2-1 | TRBV5-1 | TGCGCCAGCAGCATTAACTATCATGAGCAGTTCTTC | CASSINYHEQFF
few | - | TRBJ1-1 | TRBV4-3 | TGCGCCAGCAGCCAAGCCATCCAGGGTGGGCCTGTGAACACTGAAGCTTTCTTT | CASSQAIQGGPVNTEAFF
- | - | TRBJ1-6 | TRBV16 | TGTGCCAGCAGCCCGTCGAGATCACCCCTCCACTTT | CASSPSRSPLHF
few | TRBD2 | TRBJ2-7 | TRBV30 | TGTGCCTCGCTATCGCTTCCGGGACTAGCGGGGGGACCTAGGTACGAGCAGTACTTC | CASLSLPGLAGGPRYEQYF
- | TRBD1 | TRBJ2-7 | TRBV9 | TGTGCCAGCAGCGGACGGGGACAGAGGGGCGCCGAGCAGTACTTC | CASSGRGQRGAEQYF
- | TRBD2 | TRBJ2-2 | TRBV28 | TGTGCCAGCAGTCGACCGGGACTAGCGGGGGGGAACACCGGGGAGCTGTTTTTT | CASSRPGLAGGNTGELFF
- | - | TRBJ1-2 | TRBV28 | TGTGCCAGACGGCCCAGGGAAACTTATGGCTACACCTTC | CARRPRETYGYTF
- | - | TRBJ1-3 | TRBV9 | TGTGCCAGCAGCGTAGACCCAGGGAAGACCGGGAACACCATATATTTT | CASSVDPGKTGNTIYF
once | - | TRBJ1-3 | TRBV6-1 | TGTGCCAGCAGTTTGGGTGGCGGGGGAAACACCATATATTTT | CASSLGGGGNTIYF
- | TRBD1 | TRBJ1-4 | TRBV5-1 | TGCGCCAGCAGCCCTACAGGGGGTCGAGGTGAAAAACTGTTTTTT | CASSPTGGRGEKLFF
- | - | TRBJ2-1 | TRBV15 | TGTGCCACCAGCAGAGAGGTGACTAGTCGCGATGAGCAGTTCTTC | CATSREVTSRDEQFF
- | TRBD1 | TRBJ1-1 | TRBV19 | TGTGCCACCAAACATGACAGGGCCGCGAACACTGAAGCTTTCTTT | CATKHDRAANTEAFF
- | - | TRBJ2-7 | TRBV28 | TGTGCCAGCAGTTTATTCCAGGGGATGTTCTCCTACGAGCAGTACTTC | CASSLFQGMFSYEQYF
once | TRBD2 | TRBJ2-7 | TRBV28 | TGTGCCAGCAGTTCCCACACCGGGACTAGCGGGTACTACGAGCAGTACTTC | CASSSHTGTSGYYEQYF
- | - | TRBJ1-3 | TRBV7-9 | TGTGCCAGCAGCTTGACAGCTTCTGGAAACACCATATATTTT | CASSLTASGNTIYF
- | TRBD1 | TRBJ2-2 | TRBV6-6 | TGTGCCAGCAGTTACGGGACAGCGAACACCGGGGAGCTGTTTTTT | CASSYGTANTGELFF
- | TRBD1 | TRBJ2-1 | TRBV6-9 | TGTGCCAGGAGGGGACAGATATACAATGAGCAGTTCTTC | CARRGQIYNEQFF
once | - | TRBJ2-7 | TRBV7-8 | TGTGCCAGCAGCTCGATATGGACAGCCCCCTACGAGCAGTACTTC | CASSSIWTAPYEQYF
- | TRBD2 | TRBJ2-7 | TRBV18 | TGTGCCAGCTCGTACACTAGCGGGGGGCCGACCTACGAGCAGTACTTC | CASSYTSGGPTYEQYF